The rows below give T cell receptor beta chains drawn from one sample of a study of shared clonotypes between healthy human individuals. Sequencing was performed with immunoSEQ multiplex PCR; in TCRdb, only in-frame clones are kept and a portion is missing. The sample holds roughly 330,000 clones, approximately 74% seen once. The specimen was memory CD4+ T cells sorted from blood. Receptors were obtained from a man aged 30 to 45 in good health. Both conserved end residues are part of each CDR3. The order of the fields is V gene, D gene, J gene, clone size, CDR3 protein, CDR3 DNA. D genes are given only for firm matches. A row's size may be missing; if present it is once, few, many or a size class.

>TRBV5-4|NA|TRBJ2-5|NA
CASSLNRDQETQYF
TGTGCCAGCAGCTTGAACAGGGACCAAGAGACCCAGTACTTC
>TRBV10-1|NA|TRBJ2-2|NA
CASSQGRNTGELFF
TGCGCCAGCAGTCAGGGGCGGAACACCGGGGAGCTGTTTTTT
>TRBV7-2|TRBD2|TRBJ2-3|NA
CASSLVWGGSADTQYF
TGTGCCAGCAGCTTAGTGTGGGGCGGGAGCGCAGATACGCAGTATTTT
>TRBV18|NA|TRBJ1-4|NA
CASSPQVTEKLFF
TGTGCCAGCTCACCCCAAGTGACCGAAAAACTGTTTTTT
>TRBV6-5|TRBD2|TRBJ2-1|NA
CASRSAGVSYNEQFF
TGTGCCAGCAGGTCAGCGGGAGTAAGTTACAATGAGCAGTTCTTC
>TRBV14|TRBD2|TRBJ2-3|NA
CASSQTPGLLTDTQYF
TGTGCCAGCAGCCAAACACCGGGACTACTCACAGATACGCAGTATTTT
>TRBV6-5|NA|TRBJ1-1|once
CASSPGRSNTEAFF
TGTGCCAGCAGCCCCGGTAGGTCGAACACTGAAGCTTTCTTT
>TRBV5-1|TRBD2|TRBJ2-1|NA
CASSSGSGASYNEQFF
TGCGCCAGCAGCTCCGGTAGCGGGGCTTCCTACAATGAGCAGTTCTTC
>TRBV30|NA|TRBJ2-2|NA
CAWSQLGELFF
TGTGCCTGGAGCCAACTGGGGGAGCTGTTTTTT
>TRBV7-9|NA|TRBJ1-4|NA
CASSPRGGTIANEKLFF
TGTGCCAGCAGCCCAAGGGGAGGGACAATCGCAAATGAAAAACTGTTTTTT
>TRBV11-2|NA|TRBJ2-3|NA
CASSLTGPSTDTQYF
TGTGCCAGCAGCTTAACGGGACCTAGCACAGATACGCAGTATTTT
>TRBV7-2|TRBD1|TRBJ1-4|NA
CASSFASGGREKLFF
TGTGCCAGCAGCTTTGCTTCAGGGGGGAGGGAAAAACTGTTTTTT
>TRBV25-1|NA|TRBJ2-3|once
CASRTKLTDTQYF
TGTGCCAGCAGGACGAAACTCACAGATACGCAGTATTTT
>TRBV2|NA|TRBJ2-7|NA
CASSVDRSYEQYF
TGTGCCAGCAGTGTCGACAGGTCCTACGAGCAGTACTTC
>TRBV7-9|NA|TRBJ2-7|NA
CASSSPRTDSYEQYF
TGTGCCAGCAGCTCCCCACGGACGGACTCCTACGAGCAGTACTTC
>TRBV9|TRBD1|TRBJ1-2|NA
CASSVGPHPGQGAYYGYTF
TGTGCCAGCAGCGTAGGACCCCACCCCGGACAGGGGGCGTACTATGGCTACACCTTC
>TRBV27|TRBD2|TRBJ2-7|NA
CASSFRGEGEQYF
TGTGCCAGCAGTTTTAGAGGGGAGGGCGAGCAGTACTTC
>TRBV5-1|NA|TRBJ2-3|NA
CASSADYGTDTQYF
TGCGCCAGCAGCGCGGACTATGGCACAGATACGCAGTATTTT
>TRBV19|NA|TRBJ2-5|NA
CASGFGSEETQYF
TGTGCCAGTGGCTTTGGGTCGGAAGAGACCCAGTACTTC
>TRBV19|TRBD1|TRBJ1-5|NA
CASATFDRGSNQPQHF
TGTGCCAGTGCCACGTTCGACAGGGGAAGCAATCAGCCCCAGCATTTT
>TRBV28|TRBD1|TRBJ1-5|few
CASREQGADLYPQHF
TGTGCCAGCAGGGAACAGGGGGCGGACCTTTATCCCCAGCATTTT
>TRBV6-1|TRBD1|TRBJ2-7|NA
CASSPDRGGKQYF
TGTGCCAGCAGTCCCGACAGGGGGGGAAAGCAGTACTTC
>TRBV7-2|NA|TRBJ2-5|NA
CASSLGLSGETQYF
TGTGCCAGCAGCCTCGGACTAAGTGGAGAGACCCAGTACTTC
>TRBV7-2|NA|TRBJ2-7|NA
CASSQQGRSNEQYF
TGTGCCAGCAGCCAACAGGGGAGGTCCAACGAGCAGTACTTC
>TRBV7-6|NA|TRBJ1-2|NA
CASSRDQGDNGYTF
TGTGCCAGCAGCCGGGATCAGGGTGATAATGGCTACACCTTC
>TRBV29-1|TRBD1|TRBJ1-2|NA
CSAGQLYGYTF
TGCAGCGCGGGACAGCTGTATGGCTACACCTTC